The entry below gives a single T cell receptor (beta chain) sequence along with its context. Its antigen is currently unknown. The record originates from a study of cytomegalovirus exposure and HLA in healthy donors. Study observations and caveats: A further, later analysis showed that HLA-associated TCR beta chains (compared with equally common others) were more clonally expanded.

Primers included in the PCR were 60 Vbeta and 13 Jbeta primers. As handled by the study authors: Later analysis identified roughly 84 million unique TCR beta chains, 8.5 million to 13 million shared. The repertoire was sequenced with immunoSEQ multiplex PCR; TCRdb's copy has only in-frame clones and lacks some. V and J calls and clone size are given by that table; D and trimming were obtained from the DNA. This table has over 85,000 clones, 7.5% to 8.5% appearing once. Germline values: CDR1 MNHEY, CDR2 SMNVEV (reference sequence). The ends were cut back, 0 bases at V and 2 bases at J, with 8 bases in the middle. The CDR3 covers 15 residues.

The rearrangement links TRBV27 to TRBJ1-5; D is ambiguous. The sample comprised PBMCs. The clonotype was recovered from a man between 45 and 60 years old in good health and CMV-seronegative. The CDR3 here is CASSLSVERNQPQHF. For the CDR3, the DNA is TGTGCCAGCAGTTTATCTGTAGAACGCAATCAGCCCCAGCATTTT.